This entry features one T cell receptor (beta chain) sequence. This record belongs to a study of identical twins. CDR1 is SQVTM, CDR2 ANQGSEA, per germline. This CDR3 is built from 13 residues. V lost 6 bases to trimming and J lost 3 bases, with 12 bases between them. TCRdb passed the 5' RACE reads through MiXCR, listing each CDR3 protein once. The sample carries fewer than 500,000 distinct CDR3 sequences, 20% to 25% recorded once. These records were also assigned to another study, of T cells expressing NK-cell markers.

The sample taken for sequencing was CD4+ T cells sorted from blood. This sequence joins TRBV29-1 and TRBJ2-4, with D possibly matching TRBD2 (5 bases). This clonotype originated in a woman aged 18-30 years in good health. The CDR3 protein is CSVPGRVKNIQYF. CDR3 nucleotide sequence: TGCAGCGTACCTGGGCGGGTCAAAAACATTCAGTACTTC.